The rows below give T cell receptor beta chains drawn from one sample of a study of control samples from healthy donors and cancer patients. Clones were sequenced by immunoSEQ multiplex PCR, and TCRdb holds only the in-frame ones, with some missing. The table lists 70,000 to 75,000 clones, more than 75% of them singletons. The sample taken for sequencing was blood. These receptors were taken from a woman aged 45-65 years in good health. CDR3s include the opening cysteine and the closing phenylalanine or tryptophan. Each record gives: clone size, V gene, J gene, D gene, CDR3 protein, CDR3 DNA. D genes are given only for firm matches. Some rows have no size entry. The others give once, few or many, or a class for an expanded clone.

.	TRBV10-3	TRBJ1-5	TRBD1	CAISPTDRDNQPQHF	TGTGCCATCAGTCCAACTGACAGGGACAATCAGCCCCAGCATTTT
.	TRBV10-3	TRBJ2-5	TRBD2	CAIRAEREDQETQYF	TGTGCCATCAGGGCTGAGCGGGAGGACCAAGAGACCCAGTACTTC
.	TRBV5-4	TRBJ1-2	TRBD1	CASSLATGGGYGYTF	TGTGCCAGCAGCTTAGCGACAGGGGGTGGCTATGGCTACACCTTC
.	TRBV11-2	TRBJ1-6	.	CASSLEQLSPLHF	TGTGCCAGCAGCTTAGAGCAGCTTTCACCCCTCCACTTT
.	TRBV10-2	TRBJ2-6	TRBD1	CASLAGGNVLTF	TGCGCCAGCTTGGCAGGGGGTAACGTCCTGACTTTC
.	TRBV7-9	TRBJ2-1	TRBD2	CASSSRSSGRSPEQFF	TGTGCCAGCAGCTCCCGGTCGAGCGGGAGGTCGCCCGAGCAGTTCTTC
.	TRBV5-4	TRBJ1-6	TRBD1	CASSFDRGNSPLHF	TGTGCCAGCAGCTTTGACAGGGGAAATTCACCCCTCCACTTT
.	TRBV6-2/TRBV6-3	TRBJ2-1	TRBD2	CASSPAGGLHNEQFF	TGTGCCAGCAGTCCCGCGGGAGGGTTACACAATGAGCAGTTCTTC
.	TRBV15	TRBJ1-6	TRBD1	CATRQGAIPLHF	TGTGCCACTAGACAGGGGGCGATCCCCCTCCACTTT
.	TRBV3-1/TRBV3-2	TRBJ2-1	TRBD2	CASSRSGKKNEQFF	TGTGCCAGCAGCCGTAGCGGGAAGAAAAATGAGCAGTTCTTC
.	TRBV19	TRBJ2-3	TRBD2	CASMSQAGVADTQYF	TGTGCCAGTATGAGTCAGGCGGGAGTCGCCGATACGCAGTATTTT
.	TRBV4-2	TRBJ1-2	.	CASSQDYGDNYGYTF	TGTGCCAGCAGCCAAGATTACGGGGACAATTATGGCTACACCTTC
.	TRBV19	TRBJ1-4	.	CASLGRVNEKLFF	TGTGCCAGCCTTGGACGGGTTAATGAAAAACTGTTTTTT
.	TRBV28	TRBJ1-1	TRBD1	CASSLQGDTEAFF	TGTGCCAGCAGTTTACAGGGGGACACTGAAGCTTTCTTT
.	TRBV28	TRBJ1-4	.	CASSLGGATNEKLFF	TGTGCCAGCAGTTTAGGCGGGGCAACTAATGAAAAACTGTTTTTT
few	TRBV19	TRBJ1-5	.	CASTVSFNQPQHF	TGTGCCAGTACGGTCTCCTTCAATCAGCCCCAGCATTTT
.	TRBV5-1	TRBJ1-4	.	CASSLFPGAEKLFF	TGCGCCAGCAGCTTGTTTCCGGGGGCTGAAAAACTGTTTTTT
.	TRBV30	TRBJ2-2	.	CAWSPLAAGTGELFF	TGTGCCTGGAGTCCCCTGGCGGCGGGCACCGGGGAGCTGTTTTTT
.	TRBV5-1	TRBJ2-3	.	CASSAQTRRLSDTQYF	TGCGCCAGCAGCGCCCAGACTAGACGGCTCTCAGATACGCAGTATTTT
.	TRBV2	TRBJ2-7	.	CASNQPFEYEQYF	TGTGCCAGCAACCAACCGTTTGAGTACGAGCAGTACTTC
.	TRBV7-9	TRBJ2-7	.	CAGVSESSYEQYF	TGTGCCGGAGTATCGGAGAGCTCCTACGAGCAGTACTTC
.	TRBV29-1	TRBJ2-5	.	CSYRQPQETQYF	TGCAGCTATCGACAGCCTCAAGAGACCCAGTACTTC
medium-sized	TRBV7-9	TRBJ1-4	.	CASSRSGMEREKLFF	TGTGCCAGCAGCAGAAGTGGGATGGAAAGAGAAAAACTGTTTTTT
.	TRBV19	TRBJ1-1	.	CASSSHHNAEAFF	TGTGCCAGTAGCAGTCACCACAACGCTGAAGCTTTCTTT
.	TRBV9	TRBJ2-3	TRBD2	CASSVSGGTDTQYF	TGTGCCAGCAGCGTAAGCGGGGGCACAGATACGCAGTATTTT
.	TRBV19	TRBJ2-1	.	CASSIGRYNEQFF	TGTGCCAGTAGTATTGGCAGATACAATGAGCAGTTCTTC
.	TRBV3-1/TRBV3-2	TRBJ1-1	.	CASSQSGILNTEAFF	TGTGCCAGCAGCCAATCGGGGATACTGAACACTGAAGCTTTCTTT
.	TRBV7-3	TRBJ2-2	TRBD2	CASSLWAGGPTGELFF	TGTGCCAGCAGCTTATGGGCGGGAGGGCCCACCGGGGAGCTGTTTTTT
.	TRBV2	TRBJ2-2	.	CASGGDRRYETGELFF	TGTGCCAGCGGGGGGGACAGGCGTTATGAAACCGGGGAGCTGTTTTTT
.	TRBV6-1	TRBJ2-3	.	CASSEDYRARTDTQYF	TGTGCCAGCAGTGAAGACTACAGGGCTAGGACAGATACGCAGTATTTT
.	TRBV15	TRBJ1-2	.	CATSRDYGAGFPNNYGYTF	TGTGCCACCAGCAGAGATTATGGGGCTGGATTTCCTAATAACTATGGCTACACCTTC
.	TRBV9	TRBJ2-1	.	CASSVGPSLQWEQFF	TGTGCCAGCAGCGTAGGGCCGAGCCTACAATGGGAGCAGTTCTTC
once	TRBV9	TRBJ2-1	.	CASSVGTMTDSFSSYNEQFF	TGTGCCAGCAGCGTAGGGACGATGACGGATTCCTTTAGCTCCTACAATGAGCAGTTCTTC
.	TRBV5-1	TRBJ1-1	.	CASSRVGSEAFF	TGCGCCAGCAGCAGAGTTGGGAGCGAAGCTTTCTTT
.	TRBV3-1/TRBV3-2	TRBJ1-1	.	CASSPIPTRNTEAFF	TGTGCCAGCAGCCCTATCCCGACAAGGAACACTGAAGCTTTCTTT
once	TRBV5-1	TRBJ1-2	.	CASSFDRNYGYTF	TGCGCCAGCAGCTTCGATCGTAACTATGGCTACACCTTC
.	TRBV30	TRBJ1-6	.	CAWTGQHNSPLHF	TGTGCCTGGACGGGGCAGCATAATTCACCCCTCCACTTT
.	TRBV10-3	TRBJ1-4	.	CAISRASGNEKLFF	TGTGCCATCAGTCGGGCCAGCGGAAATGAAAAACTGTTTTTT
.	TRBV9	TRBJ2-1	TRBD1	CASSEPRQGNRLNEQFF	TGTGCCAGCAGCGAGCCAAGACAGGGGAACCGGCTCAATGAGCAGTTCTTC
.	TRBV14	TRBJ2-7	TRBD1	CASSQVVGQGYYEQYF	TGTGCCAGCAGCCAAGTCGTCGGACAGGGGTATTACGAGCAGTACTTC
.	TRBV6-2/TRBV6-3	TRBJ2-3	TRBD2	CASSTAGVPDTQYF	TGTGCCAGCAGTACAGCGGGAGTACCAGATACGCAGTATTTT
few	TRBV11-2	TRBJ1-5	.	CASSSNSYSNQPQHF	TGTGCCAGCAGCTCGAACAGTTATAGCAATCAGCCCCAGCATTTT